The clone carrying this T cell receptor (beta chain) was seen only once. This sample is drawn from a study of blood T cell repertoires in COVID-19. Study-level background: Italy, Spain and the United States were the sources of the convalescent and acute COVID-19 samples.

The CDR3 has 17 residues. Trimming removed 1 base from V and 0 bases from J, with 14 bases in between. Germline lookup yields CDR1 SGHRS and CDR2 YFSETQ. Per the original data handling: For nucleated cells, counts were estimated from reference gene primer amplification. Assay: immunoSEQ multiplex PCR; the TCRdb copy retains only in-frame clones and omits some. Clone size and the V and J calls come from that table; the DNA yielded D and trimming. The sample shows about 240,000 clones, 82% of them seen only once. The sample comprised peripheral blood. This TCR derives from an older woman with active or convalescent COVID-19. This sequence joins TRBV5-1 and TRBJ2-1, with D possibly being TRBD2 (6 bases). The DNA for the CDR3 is TGCGCCAGCAGCTTGAACGTAGCGGACCACTCCTACAATGAGCAGTTCTTC. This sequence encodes CASSLNVADHSYNEQFF.